Below, 12 T cell receptor beta chains from the same sample are listed, as sequenced in a study of blood T cell repertoires in COVID-19. Sequencing was performed with immunoSEQ multiplex PCR; in TCRdb, only in-frame clones are kept and a portion is missing. The repertoire holds about 270,000 clones, with 75% to 90% as singletons. The sequenced sample consisted of PBMCs or T cells enriched from blood (not recorded which). Receptors were obtained from a woman aged 25 to 45 with acute COVID-19.

The rearrangement joins TRBV6-5 to TRBJ2-7, with D possibly TRBD1 on 5 matching bases. The V gene's germline CDR1 is MNHEY and CDR2 SVGAGI. The CDR3 loop spans 13 amino acids. V shed 4 bases and J shed 4 bases, with 11 bases lying between them. CDR3 region: CASSSVDSYEQYF. CDR3 coding DNA: TGTGCCAGCAGTTCCGTCGACAGTTACGAGCAGTACTTC.

The chain employs TRBV5-1 and TRBJ2-7; 7 nucleotides agree with TRBD2. The length of the CDR3 is 16 residues. Germline V gives CDR1 SGHRS, CDR2 YFSETQ. The V and J ends lost 0 bases and 6 bases, in that order; junction bases with no gene match: 12. The CDR3, as DNA: TGCGCCAGCAGCTTGGCCGTCGGCGGGAGCCCCGCCGAGCAGTACTTC. It is translated as CASSLAVGGSPAEQYF. The full variable domain, with the rest looked up from reference TRBV5-1 and TRBJ2-7, is KAGVTQTPRYLIKTRGQQVTLSCSPISGHRSVSWYQQTPGQGLQFLFEYFSETQRNKGNFPGRFSGRQFSNSRSEMNVSTLELGDSALYLCASSLAVGGSPAEQYFGPGTRLTVT.

The chain couples TRBV7-2 to TRBJ2-7; D remains ambiguous. Trimming left V 3 bases short and J 3 bases short, with 12 bases between. This CDR3 region has 14 residues. Germline CDR1 reads SGHTA; CDR2 reads FQGNSA. CDR3 sequence: CASSFQLQDYEQYF. The CDR3, as DNA: TGTGCCAGCAGCTTTCAGTTACAAGACTACGAGCAGTACTTC.

The V call is TRBV9, the J call TRBJ2-7; 9 positions match TRBD2. Trimming took 2 bases from V and 3 from J; bases not matched to a gene: 6. CDR3 length equals 15 residues. The germline V gene encodes CDR1 SGDLS and CDR2 YYNGEE. The CDR3 DNA sequence: TGTGCCAGCAGCGTTATGCGGGAGGGGTGCTACGAGCAGTACTTC. Protein: CASSVMREGCYEQYF. Drawing the rest from reference TRBV9 and TRBJ2-7, the complete variable domain is DSGVTQTPKHLITATGQRVTLRCSPRSGDLSVYWYQQSLDQGLQFLIQYYNGEERAKGNILERFSAQQFPDLHSELNLSSLELGDSALYFCASSVMREGCYEQYFGPGTRLTVT.

The V and J genes are TRBV7-3 and TRBJ2-2; TRBD1 matches at 7 bases. The CDR3 is 17 residues long. V gave up 5 bases and J gave up 7 bases; unmatched junction bases: 16. In germline, CDR1 is SGHTA, CDR2 FQGTGA. The CDR3 sequence: CASSPITDRVGYGELFF. The CDR3 DNA reads as TGTGCCAGCAGCCCCATAACTGACAGGGTGGGATACGGGGAGCTGTTTTTT.

CDR3 region: CASRLAGANTGELFF. CDR3 nucleotide sequence: TGTGCCAGCCGACTAGCGGGAGCCAACACCGGGGAGCTGTTTTTT. The V call is TRBV28, the J call TRBJ2-2; 12 bases are shared with TRBD2. V trimming: 8 bases; J trimming: 2 bases; junction bases outside the gene matches: 3. The CDR3 is 15 amino acids. CDR1 is MDHEN and CDR2 is SYDVKM in the germline V gene.

The J gene is TRBJ2-3, the V gene TRBV12-5, with unresolved D. CDR3 length: 13 amino acids. Trimming took 6 bases from V and 5 from J, leaving 12 bases between them. Germline V gives CDR1 LGHNT, CDR2 FRNRAP. The CDR3 nucleotides read TGTGCTAGTGGGCCCAACTCGGGAGATACGCAGTATTTT. The encoded protein is CASGPNSGDTQYF. Using reference TRBV12-5 and TRBJ2-3 for the parts outside the CDR3, the full variable domain is DARVTQTPRHKVTEMGQEVTMRCQPILGHNTVFWYRQTMMQGLELLAYFRNRAPLDDSGMPKDRFSAEMPDATLATLKIQPSEPRDSAVYFCASGPNSGDTQYFGPGTRLTVL.

The CDR3 coding sequence is TGTGCCAGCAGTGCCCCCGGACTAGCGGTCAACGAGCAGTACTTC. Encoded protein: CASSAPGLAVNEQYF. The chain uses TRBV27 and TRBJ2-7; 10 positions match TRBD2. Per germline, CDR1 MNHEY and CDR2 SMNVEV (reference sequence). V shed 5 bases and J 5 bases; nucleotides not matched to a gene: 9. The CDR3 is 15 amino acids.

This chain connects TRBV19 to TRBJ1-2; 12 bases fit TRBD1. Germline V gene data show CDR1 as LNHDA and CDR2 as SQIVND (reference sequence). The length of the CDR3 is 15 residues. The J segment lost 4 bases and the V segment lost 5 bases, leaving 5 bases of the junction unmatched. The CDR3 spells CASSPGTGGFYGYTF. CDR3 sequence (DNA): TGTGCCAGTAGTCCCGGGACAGGGGGCTTCTATGGCTACACCTTC.

This rearrangement joins TRBV28 to TRBJ1-6; 7 nucleotides agree with TRBD1. The CDR3 has 14 amino acids. The J segment lost 9 bases and the V segment lost 5 bases, leaving 7 bases of the junction unmatched. In germline, CDR1 is MDHEN, CDR2 SYDVKM. The CDR3 here is CASSVTGVVSPLHF. CDR3 sequence (DNA): TGTGCCAGCAGTGTAACAGGGGTGGTTTCACCCCTCCACTTT. Combining the CDR3 with reference TRBV28 and TRBJ1-6 gives the whole variable domain DVKVTQSSRYLVKRTGEKVFLECVQDMDHENMFWYRQDPGLGLRLIYFSYDVKMKEKGDIPEGYSVSREKKERFSLILESASTNQTSMYLCASSVTGVVSPLHFGNGTRLTVT.

About this clone: The sample contains more than one DNA sequence encoding this CDR3. The chain has TRBV7-6 and TRBJ2-1; 12 nucleotides align to TRBD2. J was trimmed by 4 bases and V by 5 bases; bases with no gene match: 3. The germline V gene encodes CDR1 SGHVS and CDR2 FNYEAQ. The CDR3 has 15 amino acids. In DNA, the CDR3 is TGTGCCAGCAGCAAGACTAGCGGGAGTTACAATGAGCAGTTCTTC. Protein product: CASSKTSGSYNEQFF.

This sequence joins TRBV13 and TRBJ1-6; maybe TRBD1 (5 bases). Germline CDR1 and CDR2: PRHDT and FYEKMQ (reference sequence). Trimming took 5 bases from V and 4 from J, leaving 18 bases between them. The CDR3 contains 17 residues. CDR3 nucleotide sequence: TGTGCCAGCAGCGAATCCGGCCGGGGGGGTTATAATTCACCCCTCCACTTT. It encodes CASSESGRGGYNSPLHF.